One T cell receptor (beta chain) is described in this entry. TCRdb analysed the RT-PCR reads with MiXCR anew, one entry per CDR3 protein. Of approximately 150,000 distinct CDR3 sequences listed, approximately 30% are singletons. Trimming cost V 0 bases and J 7 bases, with 4 bases left between them. The CDR3 sequence is 12 residues long. Germline loops: CDR1 LNHNV, CDR2 YYDKDF (reference sequence). These data belong to a study of patients and donors after allogeneic stem cell transplantation. This receptor was taken from a human donor who was either an allogeneic HSCT recipient or a stem cell or donor lymphocyte infusion donor (not recorded which). It is not recorded whose cells these are; they may come from a transplant donor. The sample comprised blood, either unsorted or a sorted T cell fraction (not recorded which). The V call is TRBV15, the J call TRBJ1-5; D is unclear. The CDR3 coding sequence is TGTGCCACCAGCAGAGATCTACAGCCCCAGCATTTT. This sequence encodes CATSRDLQPQHF.